This TCR beta chain was sequenced for a study of beta chain features in type 1 diabetes. Findings of the study overall: Using cDNA template may skew counts toward highly expressing activated cells. For TCRB rearrangement, an influence of HLA type remained unresolved here. The study found moderately but significantly shorter TCRB CDR3s in all four CD4+ subsets of Type 1 diabetes patients.

Reverse transcribing all isolated RNA meant expressed TCRB transcripts were sequenced. Data came from immunoSEQ multiplex PCR; TCRdb stores just in-frame clones and leaves some out. The sample holds 300,000 to 450,000 clones, around 10% seen once. On this clone itself: Its antigen is currently unknown.

Germline loops: CDR1 SGDLS, CDR2 YYNGEE. CDR3 length: 13 residues. The V end was cut by 4 bases, the J end by 4 bases, with 11 bases between. Each sorted fraction was over 95% pure. Source material: central memory CD4+ T cells from blood. The V gene is TRBV9, the J gene TRBJ1-2; D might be TRBD1 (6 bases). The clonotype comes from a man under 40 with type 1 diabetes. CDR3 coding DNA: TGTGCCAGCAGCCCAGGACAGCGCTATGGCTACACCTTC. Residues: CASSPGQRYGYTF.